This T cell receptor (beta chain) was observed in a study of blood T cell repertoires in COVID-19 (dated by TCRdb to about 2020). For context, the study as a whole: The collaborator samples originated in the United States, Italy and Spain and spanned the acute and convalescent phases of COVID-19. HLA class I and class II types, where available, came from metadata supplied by the sample provider rather than from assay-based typing. The dataset comprised deeply sampled blood TCRbeta repertoires from subjects exposed to, actively infected with, or recovered from COVID-19. The repertoires were released in a freely available public database meant as a resource for research on the immune response to SARS-CoV-2. The material from the prospective study consisted of cDNA or gDNA derived from T cells, B-cell-depleted T cells, or PBMCs. The samples were drawn from the first 160 participants of the ongoing ImmuneRACE study and from some 1,300 subjects provided by 6 global collaborators. A de-identified subject ID, COVID-19 status, age in years and sex were almost always included in the sample metadata.

About this clone: Its antigen is unknown. Base qualities are not recorded, but no much larger clone differs from it by a single base.

The junction carries 14 bases between V and J, which are trimmed by 2 bases and 12 bases respectively. The CDR3 runs 14 residues from the cysteine to the phenylalanine. Only the CDR3 DNA is retained, 42 bases long and in frame from the first base. As encoded in the germline V gene, CDR1 is MNHNS while CDR2 is SASEGT. Collaborating institutions collected whole blood in K2EDTA tubes following their own protocols. For TCRbeta analysis, collaborator samples were shipped as frozen whole blood, as isolated PBMCs, or as DNA extracted from either sample type. TCRbeta CDR3 regions were amplified from genomic DNA using the immunoSEQ Assay, a bias-controlled multiplex PCR. The authors' analysis ran thus. The number of nucleated cells in each sample was estimated from the amplification of reference gene primers within the assay. Sequence reads were collapsed and filtered to measure the absolute abundance of every unique TCRbeta CDR3 rearrangement. For each sample, productive Simpson clonality was calculated as the square root of Simpson's diversity index across productive rearrangements. TCRdb holds this immuneACCESS table with in-frame rearrangements only. Some clones are missing; in checked studies, unresolved V genes explain under half, and the rest has no known cause. The V and J calls and clone size come from that table; D and trimming were worked out from the DNA. The sample table records approximately 290,000 clones; approximately 90% of these occur just once. The ten largest clones capture around 0.84% of the sample.

What the work shows at the level of the full study, not this receptor alone: Clinical and demographic metadata were provided uncurated, with the amount varying by source and participant.

The chain is made from TRBV6-1 and TRBJ1-6; the best D guess is TRBD1, with 5 bases matching. The sequenced sample was peripheral blood. This clonotype originated in a man younger than 45 with acute or convalescent COVID-19. The CDR3 protein is CASSEYNGAKPLHF. The DNA is TGTGCCAGCAGTGAATATAATGGGGCGAAACCCCTCCACTTT.